Each of the 28 T cell receptor beta chains below was sequenced from the same sample in a study of blood T cell repertoires in COVID-19. This table comes from immunoSEQ multiplex PCR, and its TCRdb copy is limited to in-frame clones, with some not included. The sample records about 91,000 clones, 77% being singletons. The sequencing input was peripheral blood. The source of these receptors is a woman older than 75 with acute or convalescent COVID-19.

The chain is built from TRBV7-9 and TRBJ2-2; D remains ambiguous. The V and J ends lost 3 bases and 0 bases respectively, with 11 bases between them. Germline CDR1 and CDR2: SEHNR and FQNEAQ (reference sequence). This CDR3 has 16 residues. Here the CDR3 DNA reads TGTGCCAGCAGCTTCCCCGGCAGGACGAACACCGGGGAGCTGTTTTTT. This sequence encodes CASSFPGRTNTGELFF.

The rearrangement links TRBV3-1 (or the pseudogene TRBV3-2) to TRBJ2-4; perhaps TRBD2 as D (6 bases). Germline assignment: CDR1 LGHDT and CDR2 YNNKEL (reference sequence). The CDR3 is made up of 20 amino acids. The V and J ends lost 3 bases and 1 base respectively, with 25 bases between them. The DNA for the CDR3 is TGTGCCAGCAGCCATGAAAGTGGCGCCACGGGAGCTAGGGCCAAAAACATTCAGTACTTC. It translates to CASSHESGATGARAKNIQYF.

The chain combines TRBV5-6 with TRBJ1-1; tentative D call: TRBD1 (6 bases). The CDR3 has 15 residues. Trimming pared 0 bases from V and 4 bases from J, leaving 13 bases between. From germline, CDR1 is SGHDT and CDR2 YYEEEE. Here the CDR3 DNA reads TGTGCCAGCAGCTTGGCCTTGGGGGGGGCCACTGAAGCTTTCTTT. Encoded protein: CASSLALGGATEAFF.

The chain carries TRBV9 and TRBJ2-5, with a weak D call TRBD1 (6 bases). The germline V gene has CDR1 SGDLS and CDR2 YYNGEE. The CDR3 is made up of 13 amino acids. With 5 bases removed from V and 5 bases from J, the gap between germline ends came to 13 bases. CDR3 region: CASSPTGTETQYF. DNA of the CDR3: TGTGCCAGCAGTCCCACAGGGACGGAGACCCAGTACTTC.

The V gene is TRBV10-2, the J gene TRBJ2-1, with D tentatively TRBD2 (6 bases). Germline V gene lookup returns CDR1 WSHSY and CDR2 SAAADI. This CDR3 comprises 13 residues. The V and J ends lost 8 bases and 3 bases respectively, with 11 bases between them. This CDR3 reads CASGRDFYNEQFF. The DNA of the CDR3 is TGCGCCAGCGGCCGGGACTTCTACAATGAGCAGTTCTTC.

This chain joins TRBV27 and TRBJ2-2; 9 positions match TRBD1. J lost 7 bases, V lost 5 bases, and 14 bases had no gene match. Germline V gene sequence: CDR1 MNHEY, CDR2 SMNVEV (reference sequence). The length of the CDR3 is 17 residues. The CDR3 DNA follows: TGTGCCAGCAGTCCAGGCCGGGACAGGGTATTGCTCGGGGAGCTGTTTTTT. This sequence encodes CASSPGRDRVLLGELFF.

The table lists this clone with a few counts. This chain joins TRBV6-1 and TRBJ1-5; a possible D gene is TRBD1 (6 bases). Germline CDR1 MNHNS, CDR2 SASEGT. The CDR3 extends over 15 amino acids. Trimming shortened V by 3 bases and J by 2 bases, and 11 bases separated the two germline ends. CDR3 sequence (DNA): TGTGCCAGCAGTGACGAGGGGGTTGGCAATCAGCCCCAGCATTTT. Amino acids: CASSDEGVGNQPQHF.

This clone was found a few times. The chain has TRBV6-2 or TRBV6-3 and TRBJ1-1, with 7 bases matching TRBD1. Trimming took 0 bases from V and 2 from J; bases not matched to a gene: 6. CDR3 length: 16 residues. CDR1 and CDR2 (germline): MNHEY, SVGEGT. The CDR3 loop reads CASSYSRDSANTEAFF. CDR3 nucleotides: TGTGCCAGCAGTTACTCTAGGGACAGCGCAAACACTGAAGCTTTCTTT.

In DNA, the CDR3 is TGTGCCAGCACCTCCGAGGACTATGGCTACACCTTC. As protein: CASTSEDYGYTF. The chain couples TRBV28 to TRBJ1-2; D is ambiguous. Germline values: CDR1 MDHEN, CDR2 SYDVKM. The V gene lost 7 bases and the J gene lost 3 bases, with 9 bases spanning the gap. CDR3 length: 12 amino acids.

The V and J genes are TRBV20-1 and TRBJ1-1, with D hard to call. The CDR3 length is 11 residues. Germline CDR1 DFQATT, CDR2 SNEGSKA (reference sequence). V lost 6 bases and J 1 base, leaving 6 bases between the germline ends. The CDR3 here is CSAGRNTEAFF. CDR3 coding DNA: TGCAGTGCCGGGAGGAACACTGAAGCTTTCTTT.

The chain links TRBV2 to TRBJ1-1; 8 nucleotides agree with TRBD1. This CDR3 is 14 amino acids long. Germline lookup yields CDR1 SNHLY and CDR2 FYNNEI. V trimming: 5 bases; J trimming: 2 bases; junction bases outside the gene matches: 4. The CDR3 DNA follows: TGTGCCAGCAGTATTACAGGGGGAAACACTGAAGCTTTCTTT. It codes for CASSITGGNTEAFF.

The chain has TRBV5-1 and TRBJ1-1, with a tentative D call TRBD1 (5 bases). Looked up from germline, CDR1 is SGHRS and CDR2 is YFSETQ. V lost 4 bases, J lost 8 bases, and 12 bases lay in between. The CDR3 length is 12 residues. The CDR3, as DNA: TGCGCCAGCAGCGGGGGGAGCTCCGAAGCTTTCTTT. It yields the protein CASSGGSSEAFF.

This clone has only one observation. In nucleotides, the CDR3 is TGTGCCAGCAGCTTGACAGGGATGAGAGCTTTCTTT. Amino acids: CASSLTGMRAFF. The chain links TRBV7-6 to TRBJ1-1; 7 nucleotides agree with TRBD1. V dropped 3 bases and J dropped 10; count of bases not matched to a gene: 5. The CDR3 loop spans 12 amino acids. Germline CDR1 reads SGHVS; CDR2 reads FNYEAQ.

The chain links TRBV5-1 to TRBJ2-3, with 9 bases fitting TRBD1. CDR3 length: 19 amino acids. The V and J ends lost 4 bases and 2 bases, in that order; junction bases with no gene match: 17. From germline, CDR1 is SGHRS and CDR2 YFSETQ. The CDR3 loop is CASSRTGEPRLPSTDTQYF. Here the CDR3 DNA reads TGCGCCAGCAGCCGGACAGGGGAGCCCCGACTACCTTCCACAGATACGCAGTATTTT.

The count of this clone is one. This chain uses TRBV28 with TRBJ2-5; 10 nucleotides line up with TRBD1. The CDR3 runs to 13 residues. Germline V gives CDR1 MDHEN, CDR2 SYDVKM. The V segment lost 7 bases and the J segment 5 bases; nucleotides outside the gene matches: 4. DNA of the CDR3: TGTGCCAGCACCCGGGACAGGGGTGAGACCCAGTACTTC. This codes for CASTRDRGETQYF.

This clone appeared a single time. This chain links TRBV19 with TRBJ2-5; TRBD1 aligns across 8 bases. The junction had 13 bases not matched to a gene; V was cut back by 8 bases and J by 5 bases. Germline CDR1 and CDR2: LNHDA and SQIVND (reference sequence). The CDR3 spans 15 residues. As DNA, the CDR3 is TGTGCCAGTCGACAGGTCCAGGGGGCGCGGGAGACCCAGTACTTC. It is translated as CASRQVQGARETQYF.

This clone showed up many times. V gene TRBV21-1 combines with J gene TRBJ2-1; the table names TRBD2, a call not compared with the DNA. TRBV21-1 is deemed a pseudogene. The CDR3 is 16 amino acids. The CDR3 sequence is CASSKVKREGKNEQFF. Here the CDR3 DNA reads TGTGCCAGCAGCAAAGTAAAGCGGGAGGGCAAAAATGAGCAGTTCTTC.

This clone was counted once. The genes are TRBV20-1 and TRBJ2-1; maybe TRBD1 (6 bases). Between the trimmed V and J ends, which lost 5 bases and 15 bases, there was a span of 17 bases. The CDR3 has 11 residues. Germline CDR1 is DFQATT and CDR2 is SNEGSKA (reference sequence). In DNA, the CDR3 is TGCAGTGCTTCAGGGGCCTCCTCCACGTTCTTC. Translation gives CSASGASSTFF.

This chain connects TRBV7-2 to TRBJ1-4; 10 bases map to TRBD1. This CDR3 contains 15 residues. Germline V gene data show CDR1 as SGHTA and CDR2 as FQGNSA. Trimming removed 6 bases from V and 8 bases from J; junction bases left unmatched: 9. The CDR3 is CASRYSGTGAEKLFF. The CDR3 bases are TGTGCCAGCAGGTACTCCGGGACAGGGGCGGAAAAACTGTTTTTT.

This clone has only a few counts. This chain links TRBV24-1 with TRBJ2-1; 8 nucleotides agree with TRBD2. The CDR3 covers 15 residues. The V segment lost 7 bases and the J segment 6 bases; nucleotides outside the gene matches: 10. The germline V gene has CDR1 KGHDR and CDR2 SFDVKD. The CDR3 loop reads CATRSPGTSGNEQFF. In DNA, the CDR3 is TGTGCCACCAGGTCCCCCGGGACTAGTGGCAATGAGCAGTTCTTC.

This clone was seen only once. The V and J genes are TRBV19 and TRBJ1-5, with TRBD1 matching 9 bases. Trimming cost V 11 bases and J 0 bases; bases outside gene matches: 11. The CDR3 is made up of 16 amino acids. Germline V gene sequence: CDR1 LNHDA, CDR2 SQIVND (reference sequence). CDR3 bases: TGTGCCCGCGAGGACAGGGGACTGCATAGCAATCAGCCCCAGCATTTT. This translates into CAREDRGLHSNQPQHF. Looking up the rest from reference TRBV19 and TRBJ1-5 gives the full variable domain: DGGITQSPKYLFRKEGQNVTLSCEQNLNHDAMYWYRQDPGQGLRLIYYSQIVNDFQKGDIAEGYSVSREKKESFPLTVTSAQKNPTAFYLCAREDRGLHSNQPQHFGDGTRLSIL.

The CDR3 here is CASSQDGPMGGLTDTQYF. Here the CDR3 DNA reads TGTGCCAGCAGCCAAGACGGGCCAATGGGGGGGCTCACAGATACGCAGTATTTT. The chain combines TRBV4-2 with TRBJ2-3, with D tentatively TRBD2 (7 bases). The CDR3 loop spans 18 amino acids. V was pared by 0 bases and J by 2 bases, with 18 bases between. Germline CDR1 is LGHNA and CDR2 is YNFKEQ.

The chain couples TRBV24-1 to TRBJ1-2; no clear D. V shed 5 bases and J shed 7 bases, with 13 bases lying between them. Germline-derived CDR1 and CDR2 are KGHDR and SFDVKD. The CDR3 has 13 residues. The CDR3 loop reads CATSVRGGSGYTF. CDR3 nucleotide sequence: TGTGCCACCAGTGTCCGAGGAGGGAGTGGCTACACCTTC.

V is TRBV3-1 (or the pseudogene TRBV3-2) and J is TRBJ2-1; TRBD1 agrees at 8 bases. Germline lookup yields CDR1 LGHDT and CDR2 YNNKEL (reference sequence). This CDR3 contains 14 residues. V was clipped by 3 bases and J by 7 bases; unmatched bases: 5. CDR3 amino acids: CASSQADRVNEQFF. The CDR3 DNA follows: TGTGCCAGCAGCCAGGCGGACAGGGTGAATGAGCAGTTCTTC.

This sequence joins TRBV6-6 and TRBJ1-1, with D possibly matching TRBD1 (5 bases). This CDR3 region has 13 residues. CDR1 and CDR2 (germline): MNHNY, SVGAGI (reference sequence). CDR3 DNA: TGTGCGACCCGAGGGGAGGGTAGCACTGAAGCTTTCTTT. Encoded protein: CATRGEGSTEAFF.

The CDR3: CASSSDRGRRGYTF. The CDR3 DNA sequence: TGTGCCAGCAGCTCGGACAGGGGGCGGAGAGGCTACACCTTC. This chain joins TRBV5-6 and TRBJ1-2; 11 nucleotides match TRBD1. Germline trimming cut 3 bases from V and 8 bases from J; bases unmatched to any gene: 6. Per the germline V gene, CDR1 is SGHDT and CDR2 is YYEEEE. The length of the CDR3 is 14 residues. Combining the CDR3 with reference TRBV5-6 and TRBJ1-2 gives the whole variable domain DAGVTQSPTHLIKTRGQQVTLRCSPKSGHDTVSWYQQALGQGPQFIFQYYEEEERQRGNFPDRFSGHQFPNYSSELNVNALLLGDSALYLCASSSDRGRRGYTFGSGTRLTVV.

The J gene is TRBJ1-1, the V gene TRBV3-1 (or the pseudogene TRBV3-2); D is unresolved. CDR3 length equals 12 residues. The germline gives CDR1 LGHDT, CDR2 YNNKEL (reference sequence). V was trimmed by 2 bases and J by 5 bases, leaving 6 bases between them. CDR3 region: CASSQSLTEAFF. Here the CDR3 DNA reads TGTGCCAGCAGCCAATCCTTAACTGAAGCTTTCTTT.

The V and J genes are TRBV6-2 or TRBV6-3 and TRBJ2-2, with 10 bases lining up with TRBD2. This CDR3 spans 17 amino acids. Germline assignment: CDR1 MNHEY and CDR2 SVGEGT. J lost 9 bases, V lost 2 bases, and 12 bases had no gene match. The CDR3 region is CASSYGTSGGAIWELFF. The DNA for the CDR3 is TGTGCCAGCAGTTACGGGACGAGCGGGGGGGCTATCTGGGAGCTGTTTTTT.